This T cell receptor (beta chain) was identified in a study of graft-versus-host responses after intestinal transplantation. Trimming cost V 5 bases and J 1 base; bases outside gene matches: 6. Germline CDR1 reads MGHRA; CDR2 reads YSYEKL. The CDR3 consists of 15 residues. Only in-frame clones appear in the TCRdb table, and some are missing; sequencing was by immunoSEQ multiplex PCR. The sample contains 80,000 or so clones, 92% of which appear only once. The source is a human patient who received an intestinal transplant, so some T cells may come from the graft donor. The chain carries TRBV4-1 and TRBJ1-1, with TRBD1 matching over 8 bases. The material was PBMCs, obtained 98 days after intestinal transplantation. This CDR3 reads CASSEVGQANTEAFF. CDR3 DNA: TGCGCCAGCAGCGAAGTGGGACAGGCGAACACTGAAGCTTTCTTT.